The 28 T cell receptor beta chains presented below share a single source sample, sequenced in a study of T cell responses to AZD1222 COVID-19 vaccine. The repertoire was sequenced with immunoSEQ multiplex PCR; TCRdb's copy has only in-frame clones and lacks some. The table records around 170,000 clones, 90% of them present only once. The material sequenced was peripheral blood, taken on day 0 of AZD1222 vaccination. Receptors originate from an adult in good health.

The chain employs TRBV5-1 and TRBJ1-6, with D perhaps matching TRBD1 (6 bases). Germline assignment: CDR1 SGHRS and CDR2 YFSETQ. This CDR3 contains 17 residues. Trimming cost V 7 bases and J 5 bases, with 22 bases left between them. The CDR3 reads CASQEGGGLSNNSPLHF. The DNA of the CDR3 is TGCGCCAGCCAGGAAGGTGGGGGGCTGAGTAATAATTCACCCCTCCACTTT.

This clone appeared once. This chain connects TRBV30 to TRBJ1-1; 7 nucleotides agree with TRBD1. Germline loops: CDR1 GTSNPN, CDR2 SVGIG (reference sequence). V was clipped by 3 bases and J by 4 bases; unmatched bases: 14. The CDR3 has 16 residues. The DNA of the CDR3 is TGTGCCTGGAGCCCTCCGTTTAGGGGGCCGGGCACTGAAGCTTTCTTT. It specifies CAWSPPFRGPGTEAFF.

The J gene is TRBJ2-7, the V gene TRBV27, with TRBD1 matching 8 bases. There are 15 residues in the CDR3. From germline, CDR1 is MNHEY and CDR2 SMNVEV (reference sequence). With V trimmed by 5 bases and J by 3 bases, 9 bases remained unmatched. The CDR3 nucleotides are TGTGCCAGCAGTCAACGACAGGGGAGCGTCTACGAGCAGTACTTC. This translates into CASSQRQGSVYEQYF.

V and J are TRBV30 and TRBJ1-1, with unresolved D. This CDR3 is built from 13 residues. Germline loops: CDR1 GTSNPN, CDR2 SVGIG (reference sequence). V was trimmed by 5 bases and J by 0 bases, leaving 10 bases between them. The CDR3 spells CAWAGSLNTEAFF. The CDR3 nucleotides read TGTGCCTGGGCCGGAAGCCTGAACACTGAAGCTTTCTTT.

The rearrangement uses TRBV12-5 and TRBJ1-6; D is unclear. Germline V gives CDR1 LGHNT, CDR2 FRNRAP. Trimming left V 3 bases short and J 8 bases short, with 5 bases between. The CDR3 is 12 residues long. In nucleotides, the CDR3 is TGTGCTAGTGGTTTAATTGATTCACCCCTCCACTTT. It encodes CASGLIDSPLHF.

The V call is TRBV2, the J call TRBJ1-2; 7 nucleotides agree with TRBD1. The junction had 10 bases not matched to a gene; V was cut back by 7 bases and J by 8 bases. In germline, CDR1 is SNHLY, CDR2 FYNNEI. The CDR3 extends over 13 amino acids. The CDR3 protein is CASTVDRAIGYTF. The CDR3, as DNA: TGTGCCAGCACCGTAGACAGGGCCATAGGCTACACCTTC.

This chain joins TRBV28 and TRBJ2-5; the match to TRBD2 covers 8 bases. V was pared by 5 bases and J by 5 bases, with 10 bases of the junction left unmatched. The CDR3 extends over 15 amino acids. Per the germline V gene, CDR1 is MDHEN and CDR2 is SYDVKM. DNA of the CDR3: TGTGCCAGCAGTAGTCCGGGACTAGAAAAGGAGACCCAGTACTTC. Its protein product is CASSSPGLEKETQYF.

V usage is TRBV20-1 and J usage is TRBJ2-1; D unresolved. The CDR3 covers 9 residues. The germline CDR1 and CDR2 sequences are DFQATT and SNEGSKA (reference sequence). The ends were cut back, 3 bases at V and 8 bases at J, with 2 bases in the middle. CDR3 sequence (DNA): TGCAGTGCTAGGGATGAGCAGTTCTTC. Translated, it gives CSARDEQFF.

V usage is TRBV24-1 and J usage is TRBJ2-7, with TRBD2 identical over 9 bases. V lost 5 bases to trimming and J lost 1 base; unmatched junction nucleotides: 5. Germline V gene sequence: CDR1 KGHDR, CDR2 SFDVKD. The CDR3 has 15 amino acids. The CDR3 sequence is CATSGSSGASYEQYF. CDR3 nucleotides: TGTGCCACCAGTGGGTCTAGCGGGGCATCCTACGAGCAGTACTTC.

The chain links TRBV18 to TRBJ2-7, with D perhaps given as TRBD1 or TRBD2 (5 bases each). CDR3 length: 14 amino acids. CDR1 KGHSH and CDR2 LQKENI come from the germline V gene. Trimming left V 3 bases short and J 4 bases short, with 13 bases between. As DNA, the CDR3 is TGTGCCAGCTCACCCGGGACCGTTAAATACGAGCAGTACTTC. It translates to CASSPGTVKYEQYF.

The chain couples TRBV11-3 to TRBJ2-2; 9 nucleotides line up with TRBD2. J was trimmed by 6 bases and V by 7 bases; bases with no gene match: 18. The CDR3 sequence is 18 residues long. The germline CDR1 and CDR2 sequences are SGHNT and YENEEA. In nucleotides, the CDR3 is TGTGCCAGCACTCTTCAAGGACCCTGGCGGGGGGGCGCCGGGGAGCTGTTTTTT. This translates into CASTLQGPWRGGAGELFF.

This chain uses TRBV29-1 with TRBJ1-1; D may be TRBD1 (5 bases). Trimming pared 4 bases from V and 4 bases from J, leaving 10 bases between. The germline V gene has CDR1 SQVTM and CDR2 ANQGSEA. This CDR3 region has 12 residues. Written as DNA, the CDR3 is TGCAGCGTTGTGTCAGGGTCCACTGAAGCTTTCTTT. Amino acids: CSVVSGSTEAFF. The full variable domain, in which reference TRBV29-1 and TRBJ1-1 provide the parts outside the CDR3, is SAVISQKPSRDICQRGTSLTIQCQVDSQVTMMFWYRQQPGQSLTLIATANQGSEATYESGFVIDKFPISRPNLTFSTLTVSNMSPEDSSIYLCSVVSGSTEAFFGQGTRLTVV.

The chain joins TRBV3-1 (or the pseudogene TRBV3-2) to TRBJ1-4, with TRBD1 matching 9 bases. The CDR3 is 15 amino acids. The J segment lost 4 bases and the V segment lost 6 bases, leaving 6 bases of the junction unmatched. The germline gives CDR1 LGHDT, CDR2 YNNKEL (reference sequence). The CDR3 DNA sequence: TGTGCCAGCAGTCCTACAGGGGGCATTAATGAAAAACTGTTTTTT. Translated: CASSPTGGINEKLFF.

This chain joins TRBV7-2 and TRBJ1-1; 7 bases align to TRBD1. Trimming at V came to 1 base and at J to 5 bases, leaving 4 bases not matched to a gene. Looked up from germline, CDR1 is SGHTA and CDR2 is FQGNSA. The CDR3 length is 14 residues. The CDR3 reads CASSLVQGGTEAFF. CDR3 in DNA: TGTGCCAGCAGCTTAGTTCAGGGGGGAACTGAAGCTTTCTTT. Full variable domain (rest looked up from reference TRBV7-2 and TRBJ1-1): GAGVSQSPSNKVTEKGKDVELRCDPISGHTALYWYRQSLGQGLEFLIYFQGNSAPDKSGLPSDRFSAERTGGSVSTLTIQRTQQEDSAVYLCASSLVQGGTEAFFGQGTRLTVV.

The chain uses TRBV5-1 and TRBJ1-1, with TRBD1 as a possible D gene (6 bases). Germline loops: CDR1 SGHRS, CDR2 YFSETQ. This CDR3 is 13 amino acids long. Trimming took off 5 bases at V and 5 bases at J, with 13 bases between the two ends. As DNA, the CDR3 is TGCGCCAGCAGGCGGGGGGGCACAACTGAAGCTTTCTTT. This codes for CASRRGGTTEAFF.

The chain employs TRBV28 and TRBJ1-5; D remains unclear. From germline, CDR1 is MDHEN and CDR2 SYDVKM. Trimming cost V 6 bases and J 0 bases, with 12 bases left between them. The CDR3 spans 15 residues. Written as DNA, the CDR3 is TGTGCCAGCAGCCCCCAAGGGTATAGCAATCAGCCCCAGCATTTT. Translated, it gives CASSPQGYSNQPQHF.

The gene calls are TRBV4-2 and TRBJ1-1; tentative D call: TRBD1 (5 bases). The length of the CDR3 is 14 residues. V was pared by 2 bases and J by 5 bases, with 12 bases between. Germline V gene sequence: CDR1 LGHNA, CDR2 YNFKEQ. The CDR3 bases are TGTGCCAGCAGCCAAATTATGGGGGTGACTGAAGCTTTCTTT. Translating it yields CASSQIMGVTEAFF.

V gene TRBV18 combines with J gene TRBJ1-1, with D possibly matching TRBD1 (6 bases). CDR1 and CDR2 from the germline V gene are KGHSH and LQKENI. The CDR3 extends over 15 amino acids. The V end was cut by 1 base, the J end by 4 bases, with 13 bases between. CDR3 sequence: CASSPQTGTPTEAFF. In nucleotides, the CDR3 is TGTGCCAGCTCACCACAAACCGGGACACCCACTGAAGCTTTCTTT.

The chain joins TRBV9 to TRBJ1-1, with no clear D. The CDR3 has 14 amino acids. V lost 2 bases, J lost 3 bases, and 11 bases lay in between. Germline CDR1 and CDR2: SGDLS and YYNGEE. The CDR3 DNA reads TGTGCCAGCAGCGTCATCGGGGTCGACACTGAAGCTTTCTTT. It translates to CASSVIGVDTEAFF.

The chain joins TRBV7-8 to TRBJ2-7; D gene unclear. This CDR3 has 12 residues. CDR1 and CDR2 (germline): SGHVS, FQNEAQ. The V end lost 3 bases, the J end lost 3 bases, and 6 bases lay between the germline ends. The CDR3 DNA reads as TGTGCCAGCAGCTTCCTGGGCTACGAGCAGTACTTC. Translating it yields CASSFLGYEQYF.

This clone came up once. The V gene is TRBV19, the J gene TRBJ2-1; 7 positions match TRBD2. The CDR3 runs to 17 residues. J was trimmed by 4 bases and V by 4 bases; bases with no gene match: 13. The germline CDR1 and CDR2 sequences are LNHDA and SQIVND (reference sequence). CDR3: CASSSSLRQGGYNEQFF. The CDR3 bases are TGTGCCAGTAGTAGTAGTCTCCGGCAGGGAGGGTACAATGAGCAGTTCTTC. The whole variable domain, filled in from reference TRBV19 and TRBJ2-1, reads DGGITQSPKYLFRKEGQNVTLSCEQNLNHDAMYWYRQDPGQGLRLIYYSQIVNDFQKGDIAEGYSVSREKKESFPLTVTSAQKNPTAFYLCASSSSLRQGGYNEQFFGPGTRLTVL.

The V gene is TRBV19, the J gene TRBJ2-1; either TRBD1 or TRBD2 may fit D (6 bases each). CDR3 length equals 20 residues. The V end was cut by 10 bases, the J end by 4 bases, with 35 bases between. Germline V gives CDR1 LNHDA, CDR2 SQIVND (reference sequence). The chain's CDR3 is CATIPRGRKFVTAAYNEQFF. As DNA, the CDR3 is TGTGCCACCATACCCCGGGGGCGGAAATTTGTTACGGCCGCTTACAATGAGCAGTTCTTC. Variable domain in full (rest from reference TRBV19 and TRBJ2-1): DGGITQSPKYLFRKEGQNVTLSCEQNLNHDAMYWYRQDPGQGLRLIYYSQIVNDFQKGDIAEGYSVSREKKESFPLTVTSAQKNPTAFYLCATIPRGRKFVTAAYNEQFFGPGTRLTVL.

This chain connects TRBV5-4 to TRBJ1-5; D might be TRBD1 (5 bases). CDR1 is SGHNT and CDR2 is YYREEE in the germline V gene (reference sequence). The CDR3 contains 14 residues. V lost 4 bases and J lost 1, with 9 bases in between. The CDR3 here is CASSPGGSNQPQHF. The CDR3, as DNA: TGTGCCAGCAGCCCGGGGGGAAGCAATCAGCCCCAGCATTTT.

The chain joins TRBV28 to TRBJ2-7, with TRBD1 matching 10 bases. This CDR3 has 14 residues. Germline CDR1 and CDR2: MDHEN and SYDVKM. The V segment lost 5 bases and the J segment 3 bases; nucleotides outside the gene matches: 4. CDR3 coding DNA: TGTGCCAGCAGTGACCGGACAGGGGGCTACGAGCAGTACTTC. It codes for CASSDRTGGYEQYF.

The V and J genes are TRBV7-8 and TRBJ2-7; D ambiguous. CDR1 and CDR2 (germline): SGHVS, FQNEAQ. The CDR3 has 12 residues. V lost 5 bases and J lost 0, with 5 bases in between. This CDR3 is CASSPYSYEQYF. The CDR3 DNA reads TGTGCCAGCAGCCCGTACTCCTACGAGCAGTACTTC.

This chain uses TRBV3-1 (or the pseudogene TRBV3-2) with TRBJ2-3, with a tentative D call TRBD2 (7 bases). Trimming left V 3 bases short and J 0 bases short, with 13 bases between. Germline assignment: CDR1 LGHDT and CDR2 YNNKEL (reference sequence). This CDR3 comprises 16 residues. This CDR3 is CASSQRGRASTDTQYF. The CDR3 DNA reads as TGTGCCAGCAGCCAGAGGGGGAGGGCTAGCACAGATACGCAGTATTTT.

The chain has TRBV5-4 and TRBJ2-1, with 8 positions matching TRBD2. CDR3 length: 15 residues. V dropped 0 bases and J dropped 4; count of bases not matched to a gene: 3. CDR1 SGHNT and CDR2 YYREEE come from the germline V gene (reference sequence). CDR3 sequence: CASSLDSGVYNEQFF. The CDR3 nucleotides read TGTGCCAGCAGCTTGGATAGCGGGGTATACAATGAGCAGTTCTTC.

The chain has TRBV5-1 and TRBJ1-4, with no clear D. The CDR3 loop spans 15 amino acids. V lost 4 bases to trimming and J lost 7 bases, with 17 bases between them. Germline CDR1 is SGHRS and CDR2 is YFSETQ. CDR3 loop: CASSTGPSGSEKLFF. In DNA, the CDR3 is TGCGCCAGCAGCACCGGGCCGTCGGGAAGTGAAAAACTGTTTTTT.